This T cell receptor beta chain was sequenced during a study of T cells in Graves' hyperthyroidism and ophthalmopathy. Exclusions: uncontrolled infection, other autoimmune disease, pregnancy, lactation. 8.5 to 10 ml of fresh peripheral blood supplied the PBMCs. Study-level results: Blood also contained most expanded thyroid clonotypes above 0.001.

In the case of this clonotype: The antigen remains unidentified.

In germline, CDR1 is SNHLY, CDR2 FYNNEI. The germline V and J ends were trimmed by 9 bases and 12 bases, with 8 bases remaining between them. This CDR3 has 8 amino acids. Amplified TCR beta CDR3 regions came from RNA transcripts. HTBI primers were employed in a first-round RT-PCR of the TCR CDR3. One entry per CDR3 protein results from TCRdb running MiXCR on the multiplex PCR reads. The sample lists 700,000 or so distinct CDR3 sequences; approximately 16% were seen once. The specimen was blood. This sequence was found in a man between 18 and 35 years old with Graves' hyperthyroidism. The J gene is TRBJ1-2, the V gene TRBV2, with D unclear. The CDR3 coding sequence is TGTGCCAGACAGCCCCACACCTTC. Its translation is CARQPHTF.